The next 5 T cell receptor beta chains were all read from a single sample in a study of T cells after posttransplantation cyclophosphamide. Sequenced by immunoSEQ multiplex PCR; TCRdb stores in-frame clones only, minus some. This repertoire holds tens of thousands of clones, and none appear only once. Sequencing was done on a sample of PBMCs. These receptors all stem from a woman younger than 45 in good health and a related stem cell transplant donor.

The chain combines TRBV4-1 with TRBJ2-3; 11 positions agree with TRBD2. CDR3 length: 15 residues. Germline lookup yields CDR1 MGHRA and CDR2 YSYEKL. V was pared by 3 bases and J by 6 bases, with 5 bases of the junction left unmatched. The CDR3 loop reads CASSQLAGGKDTQYF. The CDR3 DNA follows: TGCGCCAGCAGCCAGCTAGCGGGGGGAAAGGATACGCAGTATTTT.

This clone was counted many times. This CDR3 is CASSLFEGVINEKLFF. In DNA form, the CDR3 reads TGTGCCAGCAGCTTATTCGAGGGGGTCATTAATGAAAAACTGTTTTTT. The chain has TRBV7-9 and TRBJ1-4; the D gene is possibly TRBD1 (6 bases). This CDR3 contains 16 residues. In germline, CDR1 is SEHNR, CDR2 FQNEAQ (reference sequence). Trimming pared 2 bases from V and 4 bases from J, leaving 14 bases between.

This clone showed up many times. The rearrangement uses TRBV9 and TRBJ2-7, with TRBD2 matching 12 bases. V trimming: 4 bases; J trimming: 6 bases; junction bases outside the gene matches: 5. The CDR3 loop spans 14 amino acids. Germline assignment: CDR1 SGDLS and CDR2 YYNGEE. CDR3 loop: CASSLTSGGREQYF. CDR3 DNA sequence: TGTGCCAGCAGCCTGACTAGCGGGGGCCGCGAGCAGTACTTC.

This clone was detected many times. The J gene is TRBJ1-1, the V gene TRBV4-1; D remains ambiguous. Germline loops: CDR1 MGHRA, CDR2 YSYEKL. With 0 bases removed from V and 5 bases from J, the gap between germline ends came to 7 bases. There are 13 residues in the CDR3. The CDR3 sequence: CASSQDRGTEAFF. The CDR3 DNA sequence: TGCGCCAGCAGCCAAGACAGAGGGACTGAAGCTTTCTTT.

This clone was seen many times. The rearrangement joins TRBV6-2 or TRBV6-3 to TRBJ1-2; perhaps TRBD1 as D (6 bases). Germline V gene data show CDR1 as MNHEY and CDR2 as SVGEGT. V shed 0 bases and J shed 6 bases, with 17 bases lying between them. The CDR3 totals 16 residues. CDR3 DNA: TGTGCCAGCAGTTACTCGATAGCAGGGGAGAACAATGGCTACACCTTC. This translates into CASSYSIAGENNGYTF.